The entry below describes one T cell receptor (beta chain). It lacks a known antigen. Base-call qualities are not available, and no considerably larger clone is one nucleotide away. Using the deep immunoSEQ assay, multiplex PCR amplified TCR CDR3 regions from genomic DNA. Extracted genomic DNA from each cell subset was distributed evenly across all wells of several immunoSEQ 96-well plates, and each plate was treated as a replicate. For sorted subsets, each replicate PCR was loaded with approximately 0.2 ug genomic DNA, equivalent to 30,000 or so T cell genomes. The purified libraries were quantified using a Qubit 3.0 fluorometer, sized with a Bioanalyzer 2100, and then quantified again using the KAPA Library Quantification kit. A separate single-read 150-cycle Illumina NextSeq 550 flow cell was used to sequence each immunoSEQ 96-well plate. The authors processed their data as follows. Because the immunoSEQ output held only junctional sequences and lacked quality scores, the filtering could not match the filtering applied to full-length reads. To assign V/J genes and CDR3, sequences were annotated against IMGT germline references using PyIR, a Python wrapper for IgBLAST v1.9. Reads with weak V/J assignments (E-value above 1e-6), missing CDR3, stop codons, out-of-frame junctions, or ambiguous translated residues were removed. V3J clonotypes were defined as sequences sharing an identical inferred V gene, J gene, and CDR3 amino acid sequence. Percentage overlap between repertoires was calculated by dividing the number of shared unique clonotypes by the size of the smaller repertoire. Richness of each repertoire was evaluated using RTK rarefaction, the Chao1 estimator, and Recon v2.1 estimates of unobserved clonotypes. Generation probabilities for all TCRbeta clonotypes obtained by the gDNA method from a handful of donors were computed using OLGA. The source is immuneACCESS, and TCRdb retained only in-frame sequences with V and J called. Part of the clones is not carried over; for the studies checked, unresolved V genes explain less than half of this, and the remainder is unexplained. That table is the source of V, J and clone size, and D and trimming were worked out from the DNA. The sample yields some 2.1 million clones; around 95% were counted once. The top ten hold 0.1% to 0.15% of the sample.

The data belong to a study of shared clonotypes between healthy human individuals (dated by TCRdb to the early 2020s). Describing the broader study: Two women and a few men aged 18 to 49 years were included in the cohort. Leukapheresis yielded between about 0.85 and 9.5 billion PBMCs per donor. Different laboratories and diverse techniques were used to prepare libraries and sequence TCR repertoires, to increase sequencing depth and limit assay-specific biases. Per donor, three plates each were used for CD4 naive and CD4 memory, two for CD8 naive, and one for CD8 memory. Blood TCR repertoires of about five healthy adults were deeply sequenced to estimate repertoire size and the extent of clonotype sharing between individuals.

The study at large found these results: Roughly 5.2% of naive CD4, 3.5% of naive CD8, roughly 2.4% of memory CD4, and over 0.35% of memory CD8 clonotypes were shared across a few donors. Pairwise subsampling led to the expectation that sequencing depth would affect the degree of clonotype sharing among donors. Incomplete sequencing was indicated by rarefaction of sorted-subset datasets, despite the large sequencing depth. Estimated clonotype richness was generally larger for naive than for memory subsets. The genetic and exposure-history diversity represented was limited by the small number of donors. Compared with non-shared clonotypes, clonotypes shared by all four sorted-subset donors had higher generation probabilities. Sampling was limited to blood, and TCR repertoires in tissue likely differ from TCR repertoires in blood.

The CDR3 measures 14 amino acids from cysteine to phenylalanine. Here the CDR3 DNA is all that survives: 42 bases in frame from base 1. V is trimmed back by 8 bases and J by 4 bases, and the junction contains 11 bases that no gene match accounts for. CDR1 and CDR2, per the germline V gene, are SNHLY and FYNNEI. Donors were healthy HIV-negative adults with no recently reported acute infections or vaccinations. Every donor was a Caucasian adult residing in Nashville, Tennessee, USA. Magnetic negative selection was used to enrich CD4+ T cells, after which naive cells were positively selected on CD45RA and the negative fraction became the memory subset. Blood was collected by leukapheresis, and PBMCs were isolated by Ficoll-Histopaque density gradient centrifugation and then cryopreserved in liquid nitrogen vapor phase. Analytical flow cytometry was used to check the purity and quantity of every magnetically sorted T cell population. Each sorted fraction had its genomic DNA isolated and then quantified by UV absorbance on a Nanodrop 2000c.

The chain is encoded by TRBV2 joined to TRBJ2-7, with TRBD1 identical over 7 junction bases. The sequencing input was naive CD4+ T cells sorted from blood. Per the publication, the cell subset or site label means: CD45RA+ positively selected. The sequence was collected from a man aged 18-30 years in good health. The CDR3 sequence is CASSRQGTVYEQYF. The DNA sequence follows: TGTGCCAGCTCCCGGCAAGGGACAGTGTACGAGCAGTACTTC.